The 16 T cell receptor beta chains reported below all come from one sample, sequenced in a study of T-cell reconstitution after alpha-beta-depleted transplantation in children. Construction of the TCRbeta library involved unique molecular identifiers. TCRdb ran MiXCR on the PCR reads and lists one entry per CDR3 protein. Here the sample spans hundreds of thousands of distinct CDR3 sequences, around 19% being singletons. The sequences come from PBMCs from the stem cell graft donor, collected from the stem cell graft. The receptor source for this set is a human donor who donated a stem cell graft to a child with acute lymphoblastic leukemia.

This clonotype came up a few times. The chain recombines TRBV3-1 with TRBJ2-5, with D maybe TRBD2 (6 bases). Germline V CDR1 and CDR2: LGHDT, YNNKEL (reference sequence). Trimming shortened V by 8 bases and J by 2 bases, and 9 bases separated the two germline ends. The CDR3 is 12 residues long. CDR3 DNA: TGTGCCAGCGCCGGGACTCAAGAGACCCAGTACTTC. It codes for CASAGTQETQYF.

In this sample, this clonotype turned up a few times. V gene TRBV5-6 combines with J gene TRBJ2-7; possibly TRBD1 for D (6 bases). Germline values: CDR1 SGHDT, CDR2 YYEEEE. The CDR3 runs 14 residues. Trimming shortened V by 1 base and J by 2 bases, and 10 bases separated the two germline ends. DNA for the CDR3: TGTGCCAGCAGCTTGACAGGGATTACCTACGAGCAGTACTTC. Residues: CASSLTGITYEQYF.

This clonotype was counted at least ten times. The chain has TRBV7-9 and TRBJ2-5; 11 bases line up with TRBD1. CDR3 size: 15 residues. With V trimmed by 4 bases and J by 4 bases, 5 bases remained unmatched. Germline CDR1 reads SEHNR; CDR2 reads FQNEAQ (reference sequence). As DNA, the CDR3 is TGTGCCAGCAGCTCGGGGACAGGGGGTATAGAGACCCAGTACTTC. This sequence encodes CASSSGTGGIETQYF.

The V gene is TRBV11-2, the J gene TRBJ2-3, with 8 bases identical to TRBD2. The CDR3 runs to 19 residues. Germline CDR1 SGHAT, CDR2 FQNNGV. Trimming cost V 4 bases and J 0 bases; bases outside gene matches: 15. The CDR3 DNA reads as TGTGCCAGCAGCTCCAACCTAGCGGGCCTTACAGCTAGCACAGATACGCAGTATTTT. Translating it yields CASSSNLAGLTASTDTQYF.

In its sample, this clonotype was seen a few times. The chain joins TRBV29-1 to TRBJ2-7; 10 bases are a match to TRBD1. Losses at the gene ends were 3 bases for V and 5 bases for J; bases not matched to a gene: 7. Germline CDR1 SQVTM, CDR2 ANQGSEA. This CDR3 contains 14 residues. The CDR3 bases are TGCAGCGTTGATGTTGGACAGGGGGAGAACGAGCAGTACTTC. Encoded protein: CSVDVGQGENEQYF.

A few counts support this clonotype. The V call is TRBV28, the J call TRBJ2-1, with 8 bases lining up with TRBD2. Germline lookup yields CDR1 MDHEN and CDR2 SYDVKM. With V trimmed by 2 bases and J by 0 bases, 3 bases remained unmatched. This CDR3 comprises 16 residues. In DNA, the CDR3 is TGTGCCAGCAGTTTAGCGGGAGGCACCTCCTACAATGAGCAGTTCTTC. Translation: CASSLAGGTSYNEQFF.

In its sample, this clonotype was seen a few times. This chain uses TRBV12-3 or TRBV12-4 with TRBJ1-2; 7 bases map to TRBD1. Trimming took 5 bases from V and 4 from J; bases not matched to a gene: 7. The CDR3 contains 14 residues. The CDR3 nucleotides are TGTGCCAGCAGTGCTGACAGGGCGGGCTATGGCTACACCTTC. Amino acid sequence: CASSADRAGYGYTF.

This clonotype occurred a few times. The genes are TRBV15 and TRBJ2-3, with 8 bases that match TRBD1. The CDR3 sequence is 16 residues long. The germline V gene has CDR1 LNHNV and CDR2 YYDKDF (reference sequence). V was clipped by 2 bases and J by 5 bases; unmatched bases: 9. Written as DNA, the CDR3 is TGTGCCACCAGCAGATCCGACAGGGGTTCGGAAGATACGCAGTATTTT. This codes for CATSRSDRGSEDTQYF.

The genes are TRBV6-1 and TRBJ1-2; D uncertain. Deletions cut 7 bases from V and 4 bases from J, with 19 bases between. CDR3 length: 15 residues. From germline, CDR1 is MNHNS and CDR2 SASEGT. The CDR3 loop is CASTQLGLRLYGYTF. As DNA, the CDR3 is TGTGCCAGCACTCAATTGGGGTTACGACTCTATGGCTACACCTTC.

The chain carries TRBV5-1 and TRBJ1-2; 9 bases match TRBD1. The CDR3 loop spans 16 amino acids. With V trimmed by 4 bases and J by 4 bases, 11 bases remained unmatched. Germline CDR1 reads SGHRS; CDR2 reads YFSETQ. CDR3 sequence reads: CASSPGSDRGGYGYTF. DNA of the CDR3: TGCGCCAGCAGCCCTGGGTCGGACAGGGGCGGCTATGGCTACACCTTC. Looking up the rest from reference TRBV5-1 and TRBJ1-2 gives the full variable domain: KAGVTQTPRYLIKTRGQQVTLSCSPISGHRSVSWYQQTPGQGLQFLFEYFSETQRNKGNFPGRFSGRQFSNSRSEMNVSTLELGDSALYLCASSPGSDRGGYGYTFGSGTRLTVV.

This chain links TRBV7-2 with TRBJ2-3; 7 nucleotides match TRBD2. The V segment lost 1 base and the J segment 2 bases; nucleotides outside the gene matches: 12. The CDR3 covers 18 residues. Per the germline V gene, CDR1 is SGHTA and CDR2 is FQGNSA. As DNA, the CDR3 is TGTGCCAGCAGCTTAGGCTATCCTAGCGGCCCCCTCACAGATACGCAGTATTTT. Translated, it gives CASSLGYPSGPLTDTQYF.

The gene calls are TRBV20-1 and TRBJ2-7; D not certain. Trimming removed 7 bases from V and 3 bases from J, with 10 bases in between. Germline CDR1 is DFQATT and CDR2 is SNEGSKA (reference sequence). The CDR3 consists of 11 residues. The CDR3 region is CSVPGSYEQYF. In DNA form, the CDR3 reads TGCAGTGTACCCGGCAGCTACGAGCAGTACTTC.

The chain employs TRBV5-1 and TRBJ2-1; D may be TRBD2 (5 bases). Looked up from germline, CDR1 is SGHRS and CDR2 is YFSETQ. CDR3 length: 15 residues. Trimming shortened V by 4 bases and J by 5 bases, and 16 bases separated the two germline ends. Here the CDR3 DNA reads TGCGCCAGCAGCGAGGACTCGGGCACACACAATGAGCAGTTCTTC. Translation: CASSEDSGTHNEQFF. The full variable domain, completed using reference TRBV5-1 and TRBJ2-1, is KAGVTQTPRYLIKTRGQQVTLSCSPISGHRSVSWYQQTPGQGLQFLFEYFSETQRNKGNFPGRFSGRQFSNSRSEMNVSTLELGDSALYLCASSEDSGTHNEQFFGPGTRLTVL.

V gene TRBV15 combines with J gene TRBJ2-4; the match to TRBD1 covers 8 bases. The junction had 9 bases not matched to a gene; V was cut back by 2 bases and J by 9 bases. There are 15 residues in the CDR3. From germline, CDR1 is LNHNV and CDR2 YYDKDF (reference sequence). The CDR3 bases are TGTGCCACCAGCAGACAGACAGGGGATGGAGTCATTCAGTACTTC. It codes for CATSRQTGDGVIQYF.

The J gene is TRBJ1-5, the V gene TRBV20-1; the D gene is possibly TRBD1 (5 bases). CDR1 and CDR2 from the germline V gene are DFQATT and SNEGSKA (reference sequence). The ends were cut back, 7 bases at V and 3 bases at J, with 16 bases in the middle. There are 14 residues in the CDR3. CDR3 sequence (DNA): TGCAGTGTCGTCGAAGGGGTTTTCAATCAGCCCCAGCATTTT. Amino acids: CSVVEGVFNQPQHF.

This clonotype was seen only a few times. The chain couples TRBV20-1 to TRBJ2-1, with 8 nucleotides matching TRBD2. The V gene's germline CDR1 is DFQATT and CDR2 SNEGSKA (reference sequence). The CDR3 extends over 16 amino acids. With 0 bases clipped from V and 8 bases from J, the junction kept 12 bases outside the gene matches. The CDR3: CSARDLTSGVGYEQFF. CDR3 sequence (DNA): TGCAGTGCTAGAGATCTAACTAGCGGTGTCGGCTATGAGCAGTTCTTC.